Included here is one T cell receptor beta chain sequence, with context. This record comes from a study of memory CD4+ T cells and cytomegalovirus serostatus. Clones were sequenced by immunoSEQ multiplex PCR, and TCRdb holds only the in-frame ones, with some missing. In the table there are some 57,000 clones, roughly 80% of which are singletons. Germline assignment: CDR1 SGHVS and CDR2 FQNEAQ. V shed 3 bases and J 2 bases; nucleotides not matched to a gene: 4. CDR3 length: 16 amino acids. Single viable CD3+CD4+CD8-CD45RO+ cells were sorted as the memory CD4+ T cells. Total CD4+ T cells were enriched by CD4 positive selection.

The chain combines TRBV7-8 with TRBJ1-5; TRBD1 matches 10 bases. The specimen sequenced was memory CD4+ T cells from blood. The TCR originated in an adult in good health and CMV-seronegative. CDR3 DNA sequence: TGTGCCAGCAGCTTGACAGGGGGCTTCGGCAATCAGCCCCAGCATTTT. Protein product: CASSLTGGFGNQPQHF.